This T cell receptor beta chain was captured in a study of Graves' ophthalmopathy and Graves' hyperthyroidism. Overall study context: Before any treatment, peripheral blood was taken at the initial diagnosis. Study-wide findings and caveats: Also, most clonotypes expanded in the thyroid above 0.001 frequency appeared in blood. In predicting ophthalmopathy progression, the model reached over 70% sensitivity and under 85% specificity.

The CDR3 has 13 residues. Per the germline V gene, CDR1 is SGHDN and CDR2 is FVKESK. The V gene lost 6 bases and the J gene lost 10 bases, with 18 bases spanning the gap. Amplification of TCR beta CDR3 regions used RNA transcripts. First-round RT-PCR relied on HTBI primers, and a second-round multiplex PCR came next. TCRdb recomputed calls from the multiplex PCR reads with MiXCR, one row per CDR3 protein. This sample has 40,000 to 50,000 distinct CDR3 sequences; roughly half occur once, and the top ten carry roughly 18%. This clonotype was counted ten times or more. Its antigen is not identified. Since a much larger clone is just one base distant, this may be a read error. Orbital computed tomography, together with clinical symptoms, serum thyroxine, TRAb and thyroid ultrasound, was used for diagnosis.

This chain connects TRBV14 to TRBJ1-1; D perhaps matches TRBD1 (6 bases). This TCR was sampled from an adult man with Graves' ophthalmopathy. Sample: peripheral blood. CDR3 residues: CASSFGGGSGAFF. The DNA for the CDR3 is TGTGCCAGCAGTTTCGGAGGGGGTTCTGGAGCTTTCTTT.